Listed below are T cell receptor beta chains from one sample, sequenced in a study of T cells in Graves' hyperthyroidism and ophthalmopathy. One entry per CDR3 protein results from TCRdb running MiXCR on the multiplex PCR reads. The sample lists under 350,000 distinct CDR3 sequences, about 20% occurring once. Sequencing was performed on blood. The receptors stem from a woman aged 45-65 years with Graves' hyperthyroidism. Both conserved end residues are part of each CDR3. The order of the fields is clone size, V gene, J gene, D gene, CDR3 DNA, CDR3 protein. D genes are given only for firm matches. Some rows mark clone size as missing; the rest say once, few, many or name a class of expanded clone.

-	TRBV9	TRBJ2-1	TRBD2	TGTGCCAGCAGCGTAGAGCCGACTAGCGAGAGAGAGCAGTTCTTC	CASSVEPTSEREQFF
many	TRBV7-7	TRBJ2-5	TRBD1	TGTGCTAGCAGCTTAGGGGACAGAAACCAAGAGACCCAGTACTTC	CASSLGDRNQETQYF
-	TRBV28	TRBJ1-4	TRBD1	TGTGCCAGCAGTTTTCCCAGGGACTCACCTCAGGGGGCTAATGAAAAACTGTTTTTT	CASSFPRDSPQGANEKLFF
-	TRBV20-1	TRBJ1-2	-	TGCAGTGCTAGAGGGGTCGGAGGCTACACCTTC	CSARGVGGYTF
many	TRBV6-1	TRBJ2-2	-	TGTGCCAGCAGTGAAGGTCCGAACACCGGGGAGCTGTTTTTT	CASSEGPNTGELFF
-	TRBV9	TRBJ1-2	-	TGTGCCAGCAGCGCGGTGGACAGCTATGGCTACACCTTC	CASSAVDSYGYTF
many	TRBV5-1	TRBJ2-4	TRBD1	TGCGCCAGCAGCCCGGGACAGGGAGGGGACATTCAGTACTTC	CASSPGQGGDIQYF
many	TRBV30	TRBJ2-1	TRBD2	TGTGCCTGGGGGAGCGGGGGGGGATTTGAGCAGTTCTTC	CAWGSGGGFEQFF
-	TRBV28	TRBJ1-1	TRBD1	TGTGCCAGCGAAACCAACCGGGACAGTAACACTGAAGCTTTCTTT	CASETNRDSNTEAFF
few	TRBV19	TRBJ2-7	-	TGTGCCAGTAGTCGGGGAGATAGTCTCGACGAGCAGTACTTC	CASSRGDSLDEQYF
few	TRBV7-9	TRBJ1-4	-	TGTGCCAGCAGCTTCTCTCAGCCAACTAATGAAAAACTGTTTTTT	CASSFSQPTNEKLFF
-	TRBV9	TRBJ2-2	-	TGTGCCAGCAGCTCCCGACAGACTGGCACCGGGGAGCTGTTTTTT	CASSSRQTGTGELFF
many	TRBV9	TRBJ1-1	TRBD1	TGTGCCAGCAGTGGGGGACAGGGTTTCTCAGACACTGAAGCTTTCTTT	CASSGGQGFSDTEAFF
-	TRBV20-1	TRBJ2-7	-	TGCAGTGCGACACGGGGGAGCACATCCTACGAGCAGTACTTC	CSATRGSTSYEQYF
few	TRBV15	TRBJ1-1	-	TGTGCCACCAGCAGAAAGGCGAACACTGAAGCTTTCTTT	CATSRKANTEAFF
-	TRBV2	TRBJ1-2	TRBD1	TGTGCCAGCAGTGAAAGGAGACAGGGTTATGGCTACACCTTC	CASSERRQGYGYTF
many	TRBV12-3/TRBV12-4	TRBJ2-2	TRBD1	TGTGCCAGCAGTTTGCGACAGGGGGCTGGGGAGCTGTTTTTT	CASSLRQGAGELFF
few	TRBV15	TRBJ2-1	-	TGTGCCACCAGCAGAGTGTCAGAGCACAATGAGCAGTTCTTC	CATSRVSEHNEQFF
-	TRBV6-6	TRBJ2-1	TRBD2	TGTGCCAGCAGTTACCCCCCCACTAGCGGGGGTTCGCTTTTGTACAATGAGCAGTTCTTC	CASSYPPTSGGSLLYNEQFF
few	TRBV6-2/TRBV6-3	TRBJ1-5	-	TGTGCCAGCAGTTACTCTCTGAATCAGCCCCAGCATTTT	CASSYSLNQPQHF
-	TRBV20-1	TRBJ2-1	-	TGCAGTGCTAGGTCCTCTTCGACTGCTTACTACAATGAGCAGTTCTTC	CSARSSSTAYYNEQFF
-	TRBV14	TRBJ2-5	-	TGTGCCAGCAGCCAAGTGTGGGGGGAGACCCAGTACTTC	CASSQVWGETQYF
-	TRBV29-1	TRBJ1-2	-	TGCAGCGTTCGGGGTTGGGACTTCCCTTATGGCTACACCTTC	CSVRGWDFPYGYTF
many	TRBV3-1	TRBJ1-2	-	TGTGCCAGCAGCCAAGCGTCCTACTATGGCTACACCTTC	CASSQASYYGYTF
few	TRBV5-6	TRBJ2-7	-	TGTGCCAGCAGCTTGGGGACTGACTCCGGCTACGAGCAGTACTTC	CASSLGTDSGYEQYF
-	TRBV20-1	TRBJ2-4	TRBD2	TGCAGTGCTAGAGTAGCGGGGGGGATCTCCAAAAACATTCAGTACTTC	CSARVAGGISKNIQYF
-	TRBV10-3	TRBJ1-5	-	TGTGCCATCAGTGAGAGGGCAGGCGATAGCAATCAGCCCCAGCATTTT	CAISERAGDSNQPQHF
-	TRBV20-1	TRBJ1-1	-	TGCAGTGCTAGAAAGGGGGGGCCGGGGACTGAAGCTTTCTTT	CSARKGGPGTEAFF
once	TRBV4-1	TRBJ1-5	TRBD1	TGCGCCAGCAGCCAAGATTGGGACAGGGTGGGTAGTAGCAATCAGCCCCAGCATTTT	CASSQDWDRVGSSNQPQHF
-	TRBV3-1	TRBJ2-3	-	TGTGCCAGCAGCCAAGATCCGTTTAGCACAGATACGCAGTATTTT	CASSQDPFSTDTQYF
-	TRBV6-1	TRBJ1-5	-	TGTGCCAGCAGTGAAGCCAGATTTAATCAGCCCCAGCATTTT	CASSEARFNQPQHF